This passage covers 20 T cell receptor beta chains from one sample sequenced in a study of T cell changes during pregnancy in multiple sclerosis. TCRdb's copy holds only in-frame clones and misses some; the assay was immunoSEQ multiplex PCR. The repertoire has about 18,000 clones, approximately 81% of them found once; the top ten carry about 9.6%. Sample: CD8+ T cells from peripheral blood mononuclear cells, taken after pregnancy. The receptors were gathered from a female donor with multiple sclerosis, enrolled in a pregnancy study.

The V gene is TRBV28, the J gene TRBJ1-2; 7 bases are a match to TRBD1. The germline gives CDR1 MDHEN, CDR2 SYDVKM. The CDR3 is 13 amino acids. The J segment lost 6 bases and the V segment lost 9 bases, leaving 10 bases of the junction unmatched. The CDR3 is CASLFQGDHGYTF. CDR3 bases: TGTGCCAGTCTATTTCAGGGGGACCATGGCTACACCTTC.

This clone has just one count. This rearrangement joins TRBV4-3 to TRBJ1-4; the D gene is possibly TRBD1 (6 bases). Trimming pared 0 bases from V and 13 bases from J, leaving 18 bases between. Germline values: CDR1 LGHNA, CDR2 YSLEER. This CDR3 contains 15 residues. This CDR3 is CASSQDRGKFEILFF. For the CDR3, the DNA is TGCGCCAGCAGCCAAGACAGGGGCAAGTTTGAGATACTGTTTTTT.

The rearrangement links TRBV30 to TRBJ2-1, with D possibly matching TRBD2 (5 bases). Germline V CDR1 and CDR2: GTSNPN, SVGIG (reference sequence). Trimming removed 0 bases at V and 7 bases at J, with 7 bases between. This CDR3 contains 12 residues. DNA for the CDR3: TGTGCCTGGAGTGTACTAGGGAATGAGCAGTTCTTC. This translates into CAWSVLGNEQFF. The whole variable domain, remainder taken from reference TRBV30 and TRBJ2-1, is SQTIHQWPATLVQPVGSPLSLECTVEGTSNPNLYWYRQAAGRGLQLLFYSVGIGQISSEVPQNLSASRPQDRQFILSSKKLLLSDSGFYLCAWSVLGNEQFFGPGTRLTVL.

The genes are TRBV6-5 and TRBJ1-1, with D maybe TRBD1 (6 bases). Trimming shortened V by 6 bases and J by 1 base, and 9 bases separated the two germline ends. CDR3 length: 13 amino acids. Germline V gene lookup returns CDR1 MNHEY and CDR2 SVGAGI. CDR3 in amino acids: CASRGHRNTEAFF. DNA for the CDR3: TGTGCCAGCAGGGGACACCGGAACACTGAAGCTTTCTTT.

The CDR3 loop reads CASSLGQENYGYTF. The DNA for the CDR3 is TGTGCCAGCAGCTTGGGACAGGAAAACTATGGCTACACCTTC. J is TRBJ1-2 and V is TRBV5-6; tentative D call: TRBD1 (6 bases). The CDR3 consists of 14 residues. Per the germline V gene, CDR1 is SGHDT and CDR2 is YYEEEE. Trimming cost V 0 bases and J 2 bases, with 8 bases left between them. Supplemented by reference TRBV5-6 and TRBJ1-2, the full variable domain reads DAGVTQSPTHLIKTRGQQVTLRCSPKSGHDTVSWYQQALGQGPQFIFQYYEEEERQRGNFPDRFSGHQFPNYSSELNVNALLLGDSALYLCASSLGQENYGYTFGSGTRLTVV.

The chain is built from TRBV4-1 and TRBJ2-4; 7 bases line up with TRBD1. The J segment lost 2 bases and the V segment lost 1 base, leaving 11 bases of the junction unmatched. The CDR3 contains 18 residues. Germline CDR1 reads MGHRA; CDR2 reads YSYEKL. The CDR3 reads CASSQVSATGVPKNIQYF. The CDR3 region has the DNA TGCGCCAGCAGCCAAGTCTCGGCAACAGGGGTTCCCAAAAACATTCAGTACTTC.

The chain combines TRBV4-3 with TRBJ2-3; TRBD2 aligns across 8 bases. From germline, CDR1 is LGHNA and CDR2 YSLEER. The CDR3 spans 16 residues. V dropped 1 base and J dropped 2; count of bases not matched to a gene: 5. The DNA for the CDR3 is TGCGCCAGCAGCCAAGTCCTAGCGGGCACCACAGATACGCAGTATTTT. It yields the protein CASSQVLAGTTDTQYF.

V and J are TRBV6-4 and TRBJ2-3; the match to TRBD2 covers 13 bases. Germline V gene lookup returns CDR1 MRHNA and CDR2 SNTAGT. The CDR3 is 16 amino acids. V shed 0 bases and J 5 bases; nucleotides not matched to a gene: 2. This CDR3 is CASSDSGTSGVDTQYF. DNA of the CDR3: TGTGCCAGCAGTGACTCCGGGACTAGCGGGGTAGATACGCAGTATTTT.

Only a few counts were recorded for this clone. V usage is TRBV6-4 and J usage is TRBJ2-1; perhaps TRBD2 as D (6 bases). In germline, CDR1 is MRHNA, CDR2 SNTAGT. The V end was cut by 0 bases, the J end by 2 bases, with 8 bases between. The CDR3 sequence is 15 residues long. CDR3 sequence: CASSDSGGTYNEQFF. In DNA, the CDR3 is TGTGCCAGCAGTGACTCTGGGGGGACCTACAATGAGCAGTTCTTC.

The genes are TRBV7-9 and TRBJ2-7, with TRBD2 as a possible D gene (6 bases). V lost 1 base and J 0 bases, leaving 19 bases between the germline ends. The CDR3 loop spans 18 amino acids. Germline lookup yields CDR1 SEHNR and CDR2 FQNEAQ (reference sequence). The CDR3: CASSLVPRGTLSSYEQYF. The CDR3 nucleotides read TGTGCCAGCAGCTTAGTGCCCCGCGGGACGTTGAGCTCCTACGAGCAGTACTTC.

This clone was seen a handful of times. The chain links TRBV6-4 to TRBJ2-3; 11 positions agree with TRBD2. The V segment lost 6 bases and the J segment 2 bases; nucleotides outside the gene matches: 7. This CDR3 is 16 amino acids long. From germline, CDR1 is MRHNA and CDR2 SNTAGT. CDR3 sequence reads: CASSAQTSGDTDTQYF. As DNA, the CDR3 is TGTGCCAGCAGCGCTCAGACTAGCGGGGACACAGATACGCAGTATTTT.

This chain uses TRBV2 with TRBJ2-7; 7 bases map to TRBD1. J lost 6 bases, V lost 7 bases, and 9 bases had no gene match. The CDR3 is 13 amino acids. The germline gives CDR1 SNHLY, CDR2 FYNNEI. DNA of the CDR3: TGTGCCAGCATCCCGACAGGGTCAAGCGAGCAGTACTTC. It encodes CASIPTGSSEQYF.

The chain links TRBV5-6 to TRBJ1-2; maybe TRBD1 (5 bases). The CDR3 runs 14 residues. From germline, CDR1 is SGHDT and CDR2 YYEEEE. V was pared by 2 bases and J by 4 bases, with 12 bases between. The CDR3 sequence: CASSFGQGSYGYTF. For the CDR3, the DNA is TGTGCCAGCAGCTTTGGTCAGGGAAGCTATGGCTACACCTTC. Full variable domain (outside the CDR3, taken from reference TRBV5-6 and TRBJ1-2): DAGVTQSPTHLIKTRGQQVTLRCSPKSGHDTVSWYQQALGQGPQFIFQYYEEEERQRGNFPDRFSGHQFPNYSSELNVNALLLGDSALYLCASSFGQGSYGYTFGSGTRLTVV.

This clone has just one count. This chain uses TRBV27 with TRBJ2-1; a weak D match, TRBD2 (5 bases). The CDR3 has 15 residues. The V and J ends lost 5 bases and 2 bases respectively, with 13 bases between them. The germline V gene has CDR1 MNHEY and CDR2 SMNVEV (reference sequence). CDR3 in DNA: TGTGCCAGCAGTCCCCAACTAGACGCCTACAATGAGCAGTTCTTC. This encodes CASSPQLDAYNEQFF.

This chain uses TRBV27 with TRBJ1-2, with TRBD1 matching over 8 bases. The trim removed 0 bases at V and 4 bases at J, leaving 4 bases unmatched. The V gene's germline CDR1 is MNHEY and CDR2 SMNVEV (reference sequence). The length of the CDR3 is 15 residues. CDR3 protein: CASSLSPDRVYGYTF. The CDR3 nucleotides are TGTGCCAGCAGTTTATCCCCGGACAGGGTCTATGGCTACACCTTC.

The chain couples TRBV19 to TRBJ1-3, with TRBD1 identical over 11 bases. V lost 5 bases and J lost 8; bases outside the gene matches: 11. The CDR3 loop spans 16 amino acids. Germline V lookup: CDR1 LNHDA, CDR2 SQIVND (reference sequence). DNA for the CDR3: TGTGCCAGTAGTCTCAAGGGGGACAGGGGGGCGGACACCATATATTTT. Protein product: CASSLKGDRGADTIYF.

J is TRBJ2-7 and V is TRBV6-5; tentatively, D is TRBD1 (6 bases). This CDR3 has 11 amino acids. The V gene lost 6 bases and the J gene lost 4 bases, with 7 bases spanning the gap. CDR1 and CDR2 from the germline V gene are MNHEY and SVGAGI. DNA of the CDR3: TGTGCCAGCAGAGGGGGTTACGAGCAGTACTTC. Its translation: CASRGGYEQYF.

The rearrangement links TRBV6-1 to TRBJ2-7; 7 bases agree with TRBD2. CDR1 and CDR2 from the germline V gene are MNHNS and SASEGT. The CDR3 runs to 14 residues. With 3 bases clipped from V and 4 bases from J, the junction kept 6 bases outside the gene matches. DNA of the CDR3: TGTGCCAGCAGTGATGGGCTAGCGGTATACGAGCAGTACTTC. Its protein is CASSDGLAVYEQYF.

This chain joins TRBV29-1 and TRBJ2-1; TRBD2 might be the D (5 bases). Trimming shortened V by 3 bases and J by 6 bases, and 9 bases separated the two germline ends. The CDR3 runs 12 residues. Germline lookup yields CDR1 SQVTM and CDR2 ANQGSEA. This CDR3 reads CSVERGSNEQFF. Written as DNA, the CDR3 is TGCAGCGTTGAGAGAGGGTCCAATGAGCAGTTCTTC.

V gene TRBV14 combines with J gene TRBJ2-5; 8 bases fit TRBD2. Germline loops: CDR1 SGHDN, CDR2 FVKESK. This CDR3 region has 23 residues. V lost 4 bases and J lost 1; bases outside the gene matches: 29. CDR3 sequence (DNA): TGTGCCAGCAGCCTTCCCCTCCCGCGCTGGGGGCCTAGCGGGCAACCATCCCAAGAGACCCAGTACTTC. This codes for CASSLPLPRWGPSGQPSQETQYF.